The T cell receptor beta chain under discussion was sequenced for a study of T-cell reconstitution after alpha-beta-depleted transplantation in children. The trim removed 10 bases at V and 6 bases at J, leaving 9 bases unmatched. This CDR3 spans 13 amino acids. Germline V gene lookup returns CDR1 LNHDA and CDR2 SQIVND (reference sequence). It was with unique molecular identifiers that the TCRbeta library was prepared. TCRdb passed the PCR reads through MiXCR, listing each CDR3 protein once. The profile covers about 230,000 distinct CDR3 sequences, with about a tenth appearing a single time and around 6.2% taken by the ten largest.

The chain has TRBV19 and TRBJ2-3, with 8 nucleotides matching TRBD2. This clonotype was obtained from a human donor who donated a stem cell graft to a child with acute lymphoblastic leukemia. The material was PBMCs from the stem cell graft donor, obtained from the stem cell graft. CDR3 bases: TGTGCCAATGCCGGGGGGGCCGGGGATACGCAGTATTTT. Its translation is CANAGGAGDTQYF.